Below are 21 T cell receptor beta chains sequenced from a single sample in a study of blood T cell repertoires in COVID-19. Libraries were prepared by immunoSEQ multiplex PCR; TCRdb keeps only in-frame clonotypes and omits some of them. The data contain more than 200,000 clones, approximately 86% of them singletons. The specimen sequenced was peripheral blood. The receptors come from a man aged 35 to 55 with acute or convalescent COVID-19.

CDR3 in DNA: TGTGCCAGCAGCTCGCCGACAGGCTCGGGGAGCACTGAAGCTTTCTTT. Protein product: CASSSPTGSGSTEAFF. The genes are TRBV7-9 and TRBJ1-1; a weak D match, TRBD1 (6 bases). CDR1 and CDR2 from the germline V gene are SEHNR and FQNEAQ (reference sequence). CDR3 length: 16 residues. V gave up 4 bases and J gave up 4 bases, with 19 bases separating them.

V is TRBV30 and J is TRBJ2-3, with 8 bases lining up with TRBD2. The V and J ends lost 2 bases and 4 bases, in that order; junction bases with no gene match: 2. This CDR3 spans 13 amino acids. The V gene's germline CDR1 is GTSNPN and CDR2 SVGIG (reference sequence). Here the CDR3 reads CAWSSGGPDTQYF. In DNA form, the CDR3 reads TGTGCCTGGAGTTCGGGAGGGCCAGATACGCAGTATTTT.

V and J are TRBV7-2 and TRBJ1-2, with TRBD1 identical over 8 bases. This CDR3 has 14 residues. Trimming at V came to 2 bases and at J to 3 bases, leaving 2 bases not matched to a gene. Germline V gene data show CDR1 as SGHTA and CDR2 as FQGNSA. The CDR3 spells CASSLMTGDYGYTF. As DNA, the CDR3 is TGTGCCAGCAGCTTAATGACAGGGGACTATGGCTACACCTTC.

This chain connects TRBV18 to TRBJ2-2, with a tentative D call TRBD2 (5 bases). V was shortened by 3 bases and J by 1 base, with 6 bases between the two germline ends. The CDR3 is 14 amino acids. The germline V gene encodes CDR1 KGHSH and CDR2 LQKENI. The CDR3 DNA sequence: TGTGCCAGCTCACCCCGGGGGAACACCGGGGAGCTGTTTTTT. Protein sequence: CASSPRGNTGELFF.

The rearrangement uses TRBV18 and TRBJ1-1; no firm D call. The V gene lost 5 bases and the J gene lost 1 base, with 8 bases spanning the gap. Germline-derived CDR1 and CDR2 are KGHSH and LQKENI. This CDR3 comprises 13 residues. CDR3 DNA sequence: TGTGCCAGCTCAGGGAGTCCGAACACTGAAGCTTTCTTT. This gives the protein CASSGSPNTEAFF.

CDR3: CSVEDSWGAGGYTF. CDR3 nucleotide sequence: TGCAGCGTTGAAGATAGTTGGGGCGCGGGGGGCTACACCTTC. The chain employs TRBV29-1 and TRBJ1-2; D may be TRBD1 (5 bases). Trimming took 0 bases from V and 8 from J, leaving 16 bases between them. Germline CDR1 SQVTM, CDR2 ANQGSEA. This CDR3 region has 14 residues.

The CDR3 here is CASSYSGMFRRNEQFF. DNA of the CDR3: TGTGCCAGCAGTTACTCTGGCATGTTTAGGCGGAATGAGCAGTTCTTC. The chain carries TRBV6-5 and TRBJ2-1; D not certain. V was shortened by 0 bases and J by 7 bases, with 16 bases between the two germline ends. Germline CDR1 is MNHEY and CDR2 is SVGAGI. The CDR3 covers 16 residues.

V gene TRBV6-5 combines with J gene TRBJ2-7; D gene ambiguous. V shed 6 bases and J shed 5 bases, with 11 bases lying between them. Germline V lookup: CDR1 MNHEY, CDR2 SVGAGI. The CDR3 totals 12 residues. CDR3 nucleotide sequence: TGTGCCAGCAGCCTAGGCGAGAACGAGCAGTACTTC. It encodes CASSLGENEQYF.

This rearrangement joins TRBV28 to TRBJ2-7; D possibly corresponds to TRBD1 (6 bases). With 4 bases removed from V and 0 bases from J, the gap between germline ends came to 19 bases. CDR3 size: 17 residues. Per the germline V gene, CDR1 is MDHEN and CDR2 is SYDVKM. The CDR3: CASSSLMTGPSSYEQYF. The CDR3 coding sequence is TGTGCCAGCAGTTCCCTAATGACAGGCCCAAGCTCCTACGAGCAGTACTTC.

This chain uses TRBV5-1 with TRBJ1-3; 7 positions match TRBD1. The CDR3 has 15 residues. Germline CDR1 reads SGHRS; CDR2 reads YFSETQ. V was pared by 0 bases and J by 4 bases, with 4 bases of the junction left unmatched. The chain's CDR3 is CASSLATGVGNTIYF. CDR3 in DNA: TGCGCCAGCAGCTTGGCCACAGGGGTCGGAAACACCATATATTTT.

The chain couples TRBV19 to TRBJ2-5, with a tentative D call TRBD2 (6 bases). Germline-derived CDR1 and CDR2 are LNHDA and SQIVND (reference sequence). This CDR3 is built from 14 residues. Trimming took off 4 bases at V and 5 bases at J, with 14 bases between the two ends. CDR3 protein: CASSTQWGRETQYF. The CDR3 nucleotides are TGTGCCAGTAGTACTCAATGGGGGAGGGAGACCCAGTACTTC.

V and J are TRBV11-2 and TRBJ2-7; possible D gene TRBD1, 5 bases. The germline V and J ends were trimmed by 5 bases and 3 bases, with 11 bases remaining between them. The CDR3 runs to 13 residues. Germline V gene lookup returns CDR1 SGHAT and CDR2 FQNNGV. The DNA for the CDR3 is TGTGCCAGCAGCCTGAGACAGAGCTACGAGCAGTACTTC. Amino acid sequence: CASSLRQSYEQYF.

The chain couples TRBV6-6 to TRBJ2-2; 8 nucleotides agree with TRBD2. The trim removed 2 bases at V and 7 bases at J, leaving 6 bases unmatched. Per the germline V gene, CDR1 is MNHNY and CDR2 is SVGAGI (reference sequence). This CDR3 comprises 15 residues. The CDR3 region is CASSYGGGPLGELFF. In DNA form, the CDR3 reads TGTGCCAGCAGTTACGGCGGGGGGCCCCTCGGGGAGCTGTTTTTT.

This clone has a handful of counts. The genes are TRBV30 and TRBJ2-7, with D maybe TRBD2 (5 bases). Germline-derived CDR1 and CDR2 are GTSNPN and SVGIG (reference sequence). Trimming cost V 4 bases and J 0 bases, with 10 bases left between them. The CDR3 totals 13 residues. The CDR3 spells CAWNLGGSYEQYF. The CDR3 bases are TGTGCCTGGAACCTAGGAGGCTCCTACGAGCAGTACTTC.

This chain connects TRBV6-5 to TRBJ2-5, with 7 bases identical to TRBD1. The CDR3 loop spans 13 amino acids. Unmatched junction bases numbered 4, after V lost 7 bases and J lost 2 bases. Germline CDR1 MNHEY, CDR2 SVGAGI. The CDR3 is CASNRDSQETQYF. Written as DNA, the CDR3 is TGTGCCAGCAACCGGGACAGTCAAGAGACCCAGTACTTC.

The chain uses TRBV6-5 and TRBJ2-7; D may be TRBD1 (5 bases). The CDR3 is made up of 15 amino acids. Trimming pared 6 bases from V and 1 base from J, leaving 16 bases between. Germline values: CDR1 MNHEY, CDR2 SVGAGI. The CDR3 DNA sequence: TGTGCCAGCAGCCAAGACAGAAGGGTGTCCTACGAGCAGTACTTC. Its translation is CASSQDRRVSYEQYF.

The chain joins TRBV7-9 to TRBJ1-5; 8 bases line up with TRBD1. There are 16 residues in the CDR3. CDR1 and CDR2 (germline): SEHNR, FQNEAQ (reference sequence). V was clipped by 3 bases and J by 3 bases; unmatched bases: 7. CDR3 residues: CASSFGTGDLNQPQHF. In nucleotides, the CDR3 is TGTGCCAGCAGCTTCGGGACAGGCGACCTCAATCAGCCCCAGCATTTT. Variable domain in full (rest from reference TRBV7-9 and TRBJ1-5): DTGVSQNPRHKITKRGQNVTFRCDPISEHNRLYWYRQTLGQGPEFLTYFQNEAQLEKSRLLSDRFSAERPKGSFSTLEIQRTEQGDSAMYLCASSFGTGDLNQPQHFGDGTRLSIL.

The chain employs TRBV7-8 and TRBJ2-2; TRBD2 might be the D (6 bases). V was cut by 0 bases and J by 3 bases, with 8 bases left in between. The CDR3 runs 15 residues. From germline, CDR1 is SGHVS and CDR2 FQNEAQ. CDR3 nucleotide sequence: TGTGCCAGCAGCTTAGCGGGCGGGGACACCGGGGAGCTGTTTTTT. It codes for CASSLAGGDTGELFF.

This clone is a singleton in its sample. The V and J genes are TRBV18 and TRBJ1-4; 11 bases line up with TRBD1. Germline V lookup: CDR1 KGHSH, CDR2 LQKENI. The V segment lost 3 bases and the J segment 8 bases; nucleotides outside the gene matches: 5. This CDR3 spans 15 amino acids. CDR3 protein: CASSPDRGPREKLFF. The DNA for the CDR3 is TGTGCCAGCTCACCGGACAGGGGGCCGCGGGAAAAACTGTTTTTT.

This clone has only a few counts. This rearrangement joins TRBV14 to TRBJ2-7; weak D call: TRBD1 (5 bases). The CDR3 extends over 16 amino acids. Trimming left V 4 bases short and J 6 bases short, with 22 bases between. Germline V lookup: CDR1 SGHDN, CDR2 FVKESK. The CDR3 loop reads CASSPRTSWEGREQYF. CDR3 DNA: TGTGCCAGCAGCCCACGGACAAGTTGGGAAGGGCGCGAGCAGTACTTC.

The rearrangement uses TRBV13 and TRBJ2-7; D call uncertain. CDR1 is PRHDT and CDR2 is FYEKMQ in the germline V gene (reference sequence). The germline V and J ends were trimmed by 4 bases and 3 bases, with 16 bases remaining between them. The length of the CDR3 is 15 residues. This chain's CDR3 is CASSSSESSRYEQYF. DNA of the CDR3: TGTGCCAGCAGCTCAAGCGAGAGCTCCCGCTACGAGCAGTACTTC.